This is a list of T cell receptor beta chains from one sample in a study of cytomegalovirus exposure and HLA in healthy donors. Here immunoSEQ multiplex PCR was the method, and the copy in TCRdb shows in-frame clones only, minus some. The sample shows 150,000 to 200,000 clones, 82% of them seen only once. Sequenced: PBMCs. These receptors were collected from a girl aged 10-17 years in good health and CMV-seropositive. CDR3s include the opening cysteine and the closing phenylalanine or tryptophan. The order of the fields is J gene, D gene, V gene, clone size, CDR3 protein, CDR3 DNA. D genes are given only for firm matches. Clone size is stated in some rows and not others, as once, few, many or a class when expanded.

TRBJ1-4 TRBD1 TRBV7-9 once CASSRQGIATNEKLFF TGTGCCAGCAGCCGACAGGGGATAGCAACTAATGAAAAACTGTTTTTT
TRBJ2-1 TRBD2 TRBV5-1 - CASSSSGGYNEQFF TGCGCCAGCAGCTCTAGCGGGGGGTACAATGAGCAGTTCTTC
TRBJ2-4 TRBD2 TRBV4-1 - CASSQDNSPAGELGIQYF TGCGCCAGCAGCCAAGATAATTCACCAGCGGGAGAACTAGGCATTCAGTACTTC
TRBJ2-2 TRBD1 TRBV5-1 - CASSTGQGRDTGELFF TGCGCCAGCAGCACCGGACAGGGGAGGGACACCGGGGAGCTGTTTTTT
TRBJ1-1 - TRBV7-6 - CASSLPGREAFF TGTGCCAGCAGCTTACCAGGGCGAGAAGCTTTCTTT
TRBJ2-7 - TRBV28 - CASSLQGYEQYF TGTGCCAGCAGTTTACAGGGTTACGAGCAGTACTTC
TRBJ2-7 TRBD2 TRBV18 - CASSHGTSGRDEQYF TGTGCCAGCTCCCACGGGACTAGCGGGAGGGACGAGCAGTACTTC
TRBJ1-1 TRBD1 TRBV9 - CASSVEGQGNTEAFF TGTGCCAGCAGCGTCGAAGGACAGGGAAACACTGAAGCTTTCTTT
TRBJ2-1 TRBD1 TRBV6-5 few CASSHYTGGGDEQFF TGTGCCAGCAGCCATTATACAGGGGGCGGCGATGAGCAGTTCTTC
TRBJ2-5 TRBD1 TRBV29-1 - CSVEVDRAQTQYF TGCAGCGTTGAAGTGGACAGGGCGCAGACCCAGTACTTC
TRBJ1-5 - TRBV19 - CASSGTGNQPQHF TGTGCCAGTAGCGGAACAGGAAATCAGCCCCAGCATTTT
TRBJ2-2 - TRBV2 once CARGLGGTGELFF TGTGCCAGGGGACTGGGTGGCACCGGGGAGCTGTTTTTT
TRBJ1-5 - TRBV15 - CATSTGLIVGQPQHF TGTGCCACCAGCACAGGACTAATTGTCGGTCAGCCCCAGCATTTT
TRBJ1-2 - TRBV29-1 - CSVEDHSPYGYTF TGCAGCGTTGAAGATCACAGTCCTTATGGCTACACCTTC
TRBJ2-7 - TRBV9 - CASSVGQGSGEQYF TGTGCCAGCAGCGTAGGTCAGGGTTCGGGCGAGCAGTACTTC
TRBJ1-4 - TRBV28 - CASRARGFRSTNEKLFF TGTGCCAGCAGGGCAAGAGGTTTCCGATCAACTAATGAAAAACTGTTTTTT
TRBJ2-3 TRBD2 TRBV7-3 - CASSLGSGRNTQYF TGTGCCAGCAGCTTAGGAAGCGGGAGAAATACGCAGTATTTT
TRBJ2-1 TRBD2 TRBV11-1 - CASSLTSGTFVEQFF TGTGCCAGCAGCTTAACTAGCGGGACCTTCGTAGAGCAGTTCTTC
TRBJ1-1 TRBD1 TRBV7-2 - CASSNSAGQGSRPGAEAFF TGTGCCAGCAGCAACTCGGCGGGACAGGGGTCCCGCCCTGGGGCTGAAGCTTTCTTT
TRBJ1-2 - TRBV28 - CASSFQANYGYTF TGTGCCAGCAGTTTCCAGGCTAACTATGGCTACACCTTC
TRBJ2-1 - TRBV7-3 - CASSPRGGFGNEQFF TGTGCCAGCAGCCCCCGGGGAGGATTTGGGAATGAGCAGTTCTTC
TRBJ2-7 TRBD1 TRBV6-1 - CASVRDRGRGEQYF TGTGCCAGCGTCCGGGACAGGGGGCGGGGCGAGCAGTACTTC
TRBJ1-1 - TRBV29-1 - CSATTGVGNTEAFF TGCAGCGCCACCACTGGAGTTGGGAACACTGAAGCTTTCTTT
TRBJ2-7 TRBD1 TRBV7-2 - CASSQGTGGYYEQYF TGTGCCAGCAGCCAAGGGACAGGGGGTTACTACGAGCAGTACTTC
TRBJ2-3 - TRBV6-6 - CASSYFLDSLTDTQYF TGTGCCAGCAGTTACTTTCTGGACAGCCTCACAGATACGCAGTATTTT
TRBJ2-7 - TRBV18 medium-sized CASSPRGPPFYEQYF TGTGCCAGCTCACCACGGGGGCCCCCCTTCTACGAGCAGTACTTC
TRBJ1-2 - TRBV9 - CASSGLSGDGGYTF TGTGCCAGCAGCGGGCTTTCGGGGGACGGCGGCTACACCTTC
TRBJ2-1 TRBD1 TRBV30 few CAWSVTGGSNEQFF TGTGCCTGGAGTGTAACAGGGGGTTCCAATGAGCAGTTCTTC
TRBJ1-1 TRBD1 TRBV4-3 few CASSQGTGVRTEAFF TGCGCCAGCAGCCAAGGGACAGGGGTACGGACTGAAGCTTTCTTT
TRBJ2-1 TRBD1 TRBV2 - CASSGTGPNEQFF TGTGCCAGCAGTGGGACAGGACCCAATGAGCAGTTCTTC
TRBJ1-5 - TRBV28 - CASSPFLSNQPQHF TGTGCCAGCAGTCCTTTCCTGAGCAATCAGCCCCAGCATTTT
TRBJ2-5 - TRBV9 - CASSVDGGPGSQYF TGTGCCAGCAGCGTCGACGGGGGTCCGGGGTCCCAGTACTTC
TRBJ1-5 - TRBV19 - CASSLKLENQPQHF TGTGCCAGTAGCCTAAAATTAGAGAATCAGCCCCAGCATTTT
TRBJ2-7 - TRBV20-1 - CSAEASYEQYF TGCAGTGCTGAGGCAAGCTACGAGCAGTACTTC
TRBJ2-7 TRBD2 TRBV5-6 - CASSTEGASGHYEQYF TGTGCCAGCAGCACCGAAGGGGCTAGCGGGCATTACGAGCAGTACTTC
TRBJ2-1 - TRBV2 - CASSETSYNEQFF TGTGCCAGCAGCGAGACTAGCTACAATGAGCAGTTCTTC
TRBJ2-2 TRBD1 TRBV10-3 few CAIRTGGAQTGELFF TGTGCCATTAGGACAGGGGGCGCCCAAACCGGGGAGCTGTTTTTT
TRBJ2-7 TRBD1 TRBV7-6 - CASSLTGTDAYEQYF TGTGCCAGCAGCTTAACCGGGACAGATGCCTACGAGCAGTACTTC
TRBJ2-7 - TRBV7-9 - CASSPVGTYEQYF TGTGCCAGCAGCCCCGTCGGGACCTACGAGCAGTACTTC